These T cell receptor beta chains were read from a single sample in a study of neoadjuvant nivolumab and ipilimumab in lung cancer. Clones were sequenced by immunoSEQ multiplex PCR, and TCRdb holds only the in-frame ones, with some missing. The sample has roughly 28,000 clones, over 80% seen once. This sample comprised tumor tissue, obtained after neoadjuvant nivolumab, alone or with ipilimumab, at or shortly before surgery. Source of these receptors: an adult with non-small cell lung cancer. Each CDR3 is given with its conserved first and last residue. The D gene is left open where the match is weak. Clone sizes are given selectively: once, few, many, or a class where the clone is expanded.

TRBV5-1	-	TRBD1	TRBJ1-4	TGCGCCAGCAGCGTGCAGGGGGATGGGGATGAAAAACTGTTTTTT	CASSVQGDGDEKLFF
TRBV6-6	-	TRBD1	TRBJ2-3	TGTGCCAGCACCCGGGACAGGGGGCAGACAGATACGCAGTATTTT	CASTRDRGQTDTQYF
TRBV7-8	-	-	TRBJ1-1	TGTGCCAGCAGCATGGACTTCGGGGTCGGGAACACTGAAGCTTTCTTT	CASSMDFGVGNTEAFF
TRBV6-1	-	TRBD1	TRBJ1-6	TGTGCCAGCATATTACAGGGGGCCGGGAATTCACCCCTCCACTTT	CASILQGAGNSPLHF
TRBV4-1	-	-	TRBJ1-5	TGCGCCAGCAGCCAAAACGCCAATCAGCCCCAGCATTTT	CASSQNANQPQHF
TRBV27	few	-	TRBJ2-1	TGTGCCAGCAGTTTGGACCGTTGGAACAATGAGCAGTTCTTC	CASSLDRWNNEQFF
TRBV23-1	-	TRBD1	TRBJ2-3	TGCGCCAGCAGACGTACAGGGGATGGTGCAGATACGCAGTATTTT	CASRRTGDGADTQYF
TRBV10-3	-	-	TRBJ2-7	TGTGCCATCACCCCGGGACTCTCCTACGAGCAGTACTTC	CAITPGLSYEQYF
TRBV14	few	-	TRBJ2-1	TGTGCCAGCAGCCTCACGGTTGGGGGCTACAATGAGCAGTTCTTC	CASSLTVGGYNEQFF
TRBV5-4	-	-	TRBJ2-1	TGTGCCAGCAACCTCGGACGGGGCTCCTACAATGAGCAGTTCTTC	CASNLGRGSYNEQFF
TRBV7-2	-	-	TRBJ2-1	TGTGCCAGCAGCGAGATGGGGGAGCAGTTCTTC	CASSEMGEQFF
TRBV7-9	few	-	TRBJ1-4	TGTGCCAGCAGCGGAGACAGGATGGGTGAAAAACTGTTTTTT	CASSGDRMGEKLFF
TRBV29-1	-	-	TRBJ2-5	TGCAGCATTACTGTGGACAGCCTCCAAGAGACCCAGTACTTC	CSITVDSLQETQYF
TRBV5-5	-	TRBD2	TRBJ2-5	TGTGCCAGCAGCTTGGCCACTAGCGGGGGGTTCGCCCGGGGGACCCAGTACTTC	CASSLATSGGFARGTQYF
TRBV5-4	once	-	TRBJ2-5	TGTGCCAGCAGCTTTGGGGGGCAGAGGGAGACCCAGTACTTC	CASSFGGQRETQYF
TRBV7-9	few	-	TRBJ1-5	TGTGCCAGCAGCTTAGACTTAGAAGGCCAGCCCCAGCATTTT	CASSLDLEGQPQHF
TRBV6-1	-	-	TRBJ2-7	TGTGCCAGCAGTGGTCTGGGGTACGGAGCCTACGAGCAGTACTTC	CASSGLGYGAYEQYF
TRBV6-1	once	-	TRBJ1-2	TGTGCCAGCAGTGTTGTCCCCGGTGGCTACACCTTC	CASSVVPGGYTF
TRBV11-2	-	TRBD2	TRBJ2-5	TGTGCCAGCAGCAAACTAGCGGGGGGTTGGGAGACCCAGTACTTC	CASSKLAGGWETQYF
TRBV7-2	-	TRBD1	TRBJ2-5	TGTGCCAGCAGCCCGGACAGGTTTCGGGAGACCCAGTACTTC	CASSPDRFRETQYF
TRBV5-6	-	-	TRBJ2-7	TGTGCCAGCAGCGGTATCGGTCGGGGACTCGAGCAGTACTTC	CASSGIGRGLEQYF
TRBV6-5	-	-	TRBJ2-1	TGTGCCAGCAGTTACTTGGGGGACAATGAGCAGTTCTTC	CASSYLGDNEQFF
TRBV19	-	-	TRBJ1-5	TGTGCCAGTAGTTCCGCGTGGGCCCAGCATTTT	CASSSAWAQHF
TRBV7-2	-	-	TRBJ2-1	TGTGCCAGCAGCCGACAGGTCGCCGCCCAGTTCTTC	CASSRQVAAQFF
TRBV27	-	-	TRBJ2-3	TGTGCCAGCAGTTTTGGTGACGGGGTCACAGATACGCAGTATTTT	CASSFGDGVTDTQYF
TRBV7-2	once	-	TRBJ1-2	TGTGCCAGCAGCTTAGCACACGGCTCTAACTATGGCTACACCTTC	CASSLAHGSNYGYTF
TRBV6-5	once	-	TRBJ2-1	TGTGCCAGCAGTTCGTACAACAATGAGCAGTTCTTC	CASSSYNNEQFF
TRBV28	once	-	TRBJ2-5	TGTGCCAGCAGTTCGGGCCGGGGGGCCAGAGAGACCCAGTACTTC	CASSSGRGARETQYF
TRBV30	-	TRBD1	TRBJ2-7	TGTGCCTGGAGTGTAGACGTACTTCAGGGGGTGCAGTACTTC	CAWSVDVLQGVQYF
TRBV11-2	-	-	TRBJ2-7	TGTGCCAGCAGCTTAAACGGGGAGCAGTACTTC	CASSLNGEQYF
TRBV30	-	-	TRBJ2-5	TGTGCCTGGAGTCCCCACTCCCAAACAGAGACCCAGTACTTC	CAWSPHSQTETQYF
TRBV5-1	-	-	TRBJ2-1	TGCGCCAGCAGCTTGGTTGGGGATTCCTACAATGAGCAGTTCTTC	CASSLVGDSYNEQFF
TRBV5-6	few	-	TRBJ1-2	TGTGCCAGCAGCTTGGTAGGCAGTGAAGGGGCCTACACCTTC	CASSLVGSEGAYTF
TRBV25-1	-	-	TRBJ2-5	TGTGCCAGCAGTGAATCAGGCCAAGAGACCCAGTACTTC	CASSESGQETQYF
TRBV7-3	-	-	TRBJ2-3	TGTGCCAGCAGCTGGGACAGCACAGATACGCAGTATTTT	CASSWDSTDTQYF
TRBV5-1	-	TRBD2	TRBJ2-2	TGCGCCAGCAGCTTGGATATGACTAGCGAAAACACCGGGGAGCTGTTTTTT	CASSLDMTSENTGELFF
TRBV28	few	-	TRBJ2-1	TGTGCCAGCAGTTTACGGCACCCCAACAATGAGCAGTTCTTC	CASSLRHPNNEQFF
TRBV7-2	-	-	TRBJ2-7	TGTGCCAGCAGCTTAGCGCTATCCGGCTACGAGCAGTACTTC	CASSLALSGYEQYF
TRBV5-4	-	TRBD1	TRBJ2-1	TGTGCCAGCAGCTTGTACGGGACAGGGAGACTCAATGAGCAGTTCTTC	CASSLYGTGRLNEQFF
TRBV15	few	-	TRBJ2-7	TGTGCCACCAGCAGGGTAGCGTCATACGAGCAGTACTTC	CATSRVASYEQYF
TRBV29-1	-	TRBD1	TRBJ1-5	TGCAGCGTTCGACAGGGCGATCAGCCCCAGCATTTT	CSVRQGDQPQHF
TRBV13	-	-	TRBJ1-4	TGTGCCAGCAGCCAAGGGAGTGAAAAACTGTTTTTT	CASSQGSEKLFF